Shown below are 29 T cell receptor beta chains from a single sample sequenced in a study of beta chain features in type 1 diabetes. Sequencing targeted expressed TCRB transcripts, as all isolated RNA had been reverse transcribed. Some clones are missing from TCRdb's copy, which holds only in-frame ones; the method was immunoSEQ multiplex PCR. The table includes more than 150,000 clones, about 13% detected once. The sample was central memory CD4+ T cells from blood. These TCRs come from a woman aged 18-29 years in good health.

This clone appeared many times. The V gene is TRBV18, the J gene TRBJ1-4; tentative D call: TRBD1 (6 bases). Trimming took 4 bases from V and 7 from J, leaving 16 bases between them. The CDR3 has 15 amino acids. Germline lookup yields CDR1 KGHSH and CDR2 LQKENI. For the CDR3, the DNA is TGTGCCAGCTCACTCCGACAGGAAAGGAGTGAAAAACTGTTTTTT. It yields the protein CASSLRQERSEKLFF.

The V call is TRBV5-1, the J call TRBJ2-4, with TRBD1 matching over 10 bases. CDR1 is SGHRS, CDR2 YFSETQ, per germline. Trimming removed 0 bases from V and 8 bases from J; junction bases left unmatched: 2. This CDR3 region has 14 residues. The CDR3 protein is CASSLGQGADIQYF. CDR3 nucleotide sequence: TGCGCCAGCAGCTTGGGACAGGGGGCCGACATTCAGTACTTC.

There are a few counts of this clone. V gene TRBV5-1 combines with J gene TRBJ2-1; 7 bases map to TRBD1. Unmatched junction bases numbered 10, after V lost 4 bases and J lost 9 bases. The CDR3 is 14 amino acids. Germline values: CDR1 SGHRS, CDR2 YFSETQ. The chain's CDR3 is CASSVRQGNREQFF. DNA for the CDR3: TGCGCCAGCAGCGTACGACAGGGTAATCGTGAGCAGTTCTTC.

V is TRBV6-5 and J is TRBJ2-3; D is perhaps TRBD2 (6 bases). V shed 4 bases and J shed 3 bases, with 17 bases lying between them. The CDR3 runs to 16 residues. Germline-derived CDR1 and CDR2 are MNHEY and SVGAGI. The CDR3 coding sequence is TGTGCCAGCAGTTCAAAGACTAGATTAAGAACAGATACGCAGTATTTT. Translated, it gives CASSSKTRLRTDTQYF.

This clone turned up a few times. This chain links TRBV14 with TRBJ1-5; weak D call: TRBD1 (5 bases). Trimming took off 4 bases at V and 7 bases at J, with 11 bases between the two ends. CDR3 length: 13 residues. The germline V gene has CDR1 SGHDN and CDR2 FVKESK. Here the CDR3 reads CASSRGGGQPQHF. The CDR3 bases are TGTGCCAGCAGCCGCGGGGGAGGACAGCCCCAGCATTTT.

A few counts support this clone. This chain connects TRBV30 to TRBJ1-3, with D tentatively TRBD1 (5 bases). Germline CDR1 GTSNPN, CDR2 SVGIG (reference sequence). Trimming removed 2 bases from V and 1 base from J, with 6 bases in between. The CDR3 has 13 amino acids. The CDR3, as DNA: TGTGCCTGGAGTACAGGTTCTGGAAACACCATATATTTT. This encodes CAWSTGSGNTIYF. Full variable domain (rest looked up from reference TRBV30 and TRBJ1-3): SQTIHQWPATLVQPVGSPLSLECTVEGTSNPNLYWYRQAAGRGLQLLFYSVGIGQISSEVPQNLSASRPQDRQFILSSKKLLLSDSGFYLCAWSTGSGNTIYFGEGSWLTVV.

The sample holds a few counts of this clone. This chain links TRBV21-1 with TRBJ2-5; the table calls TRBD2, which could not be checked here. TRBV21-1 is noted as a pseudogene. The CDR3 contains 16 residues. CDR3 residues: CASSGAESGLAETQYF. CDR3 DNA sequence: TGTGCCAGCAGCGGAGCGGAGTCCGGACTAGCAGAGACCCAGTACTTC.

The chain employs TRBV18 and TRBJ2-7, with 11 bases fitting TRBD2. V lost 3 bases, J lost 3 bases, and 1 base stayed unmatched. Germline loops: CDR1 KGHSH, CDR2 LQKENI. The CDR3 consists of 14 residues. The chain's CDR3 is CASSPGTSGYEQYF. In DNA form, the CDR3 reads TGTGCCAGCTCACCCGGGACTAGCGGCTACGAGCAGTACTTC.

The sample holds a few counts of this clone. V gene TRBV29-1 combines with J gene TRBJ2-7; D perhaps matches TRBD2 (6 bases). Germline V gives CDR1 SQVTM, CDR2 ANQGSEA. The CDR3 consists of 13 residues. The V gene lost 4 bases and the J gene lost 3 bases, with 13 bases spanning the gap. CDR3 sequence (DNA): TGCAGCGTTGCGAGCGGGCCCATCTACGAGCAGTACTTC. It yields the protein CSVASGPIYEQYF.

In this sample, this clone turned up a few times. J is TRBJ1-2 and V is TRBV30, with 7 bases identical to TRBD1. From germline, CDR1 is GTSNPN and CDR2 SVGIG (reference sequence). With 2 bases clipped from V and 6 bases from J, the junction kept 9 bases outside the gene matches. CDR3 length equals 14 residues. The chain's CDR3 is CAWSQGDRANGYTF. CDR3 bases: TGTGCCTGGAGTCAAGGAGACAGGGCAAATGGCTACACCTTC. The full variable domain, with the rest looked up from reference TRBV30 and TRBJ1-2, is SQTIHQWPATLVQPVGSPLSLECTVEGTSNPNLYWYRQAAGRGLQLLFYSVGIGQISSEVPQNLSASRPQDRQFILSSKKLLLSDSGFYLCAWSQGDRANGYTFGSGTRLTVV.

This clone came up a few times. This chain links TRBV2 with TRBJ2-7; 7 nucleotides line up with TRBD1. The CDR3 consists of 16 residues. Germline V gene sequence: CDR1 SNHLY, CDR2 FYNNEI. V lost 3 bases, J lost 2 bases, and 10 bases stayed unmatched. CDR3 DNA sequence: TGTGCCAGCAGTGACTTTGGGGGACAGCGTACCTACGAGCAGTACTTC. Translating it yields CASSDFGGQRTYEQYF.

This clone was observed a few times. The chain employs TRBV7-2 and TRBJ2-6; 12 bases are shared with TRBD2. The CDR3 has 16 residues. J lost 12 bases, V lost 5 bases, and 11 bases had no gene match. In germline, CDR1 is SGHTA, CDR2 FQGNSA. The CDR3 DNA reads as TGTGCCAGCAGCGAACACTCACCGGGACTAGCGGGCGTCCTGACTTTC. Translating it yields CASSEHSPGLAGVLTF.

The chain uses TRBV29-1 and TRBJ2-5; 7 bases agree with TRBD1. The end of the DNA is better explained by TRBJ2-7, so the J call may be wrong. This CDR3 has 13 amino acids. Germline CDR1 reads SQVTM; CDR2 reads ANQGSEA. The CDR3 here is CSVEVTGPNEQYF. The CDR3 DNA reads as TGCAGCGTTGAAGTGACAGGGCCCAACGAGCAGTACTTC.

This clone was seen a few times. This chain connects TRBV7-3 to TRBJ1-1; 10 bases map to TRBD1. The CDR3 length is 16 residues. Germline loops: CDR1 SGHTA, CDR2 FQGTGA. Unmatched junction bases numbered 12, after V lost 6 bases and J lost 5 bases. In DNA form, the CDR3 reads TGTGCCAGCAGAATCCCTTGGGGACAGGGGAAGACTGAAGCTTTCTTT. Encoded protein: CASRIPWGQGKTEAFF.

V gene TRBV18 combines with J gene TRBJ2-6, with 8 positions matching TRBD1. Germline CDR1 is KGHSH and CDR2 is LQKENI. The CDR3 runs to 17 residues. V lost 6 bases to trimming and J lost 0 bases; unmatched junction nucleotides: 7. The CDR3 is CASSTGTGFSGANVLTF. CDR3 nucleotide sequence: TGTGCCAGCTCGACCGGGACAGGTTTCTCTGGGGCCAACGTCCTGACTTTC. Complete variable domain (other parts from reference TRBV18 and TRBJ2-6): NAGVMQNPRHLVRRRGQEARLRCSPMKGHSHVYWYRQLPEEGLKFMVYLQKENIIDESGMPKERFSAEFPKEGPSILRIQQVVRGDSAAYFCASSTGTGFSGANVLTFGAGSRLTVL.

The sample holds a few counts of this clone. The chain carries TRBV5-1 and TRBJ2-5; the match to TRBD1 covers 8 bases. The V gene's germline CDR1 is SGHRS and CDR2 YFSETQ. This CDR3 is built from 14 residues. After removal of 0 bases from V and 7 bases from J, the junction contained 5 bases not matched to a gene. CDR3 in amino acids: CASSLGQGPGTQYF. The CDR3 DNA follows: TGCGCCAGCAGCTTGGGACAGGGGCCGGGGACCCAGTACTTC.

This clone was recorded a few times. The V and J genes are TRBV6-6 and TRBJ1-2; TRBD1 might be the D (6 bases). The CDR3 runs to 13 residues. Germline CDR1 is MNHNY and CDR2 is SVGAGI (reference sequence). Trimming cost V 6 bases and J 4 bases, with 12 bases left between them. CDR3 residues: CASSPMDSYGYTF. The CDR3 region has the DNA TGTGCCAGCAGCCCTATGGACAGCTATGGCTACACCTTC.

The chain carries TRBV29-1 and TRBJ2-3, with 8 bases fitting TRBD1. Trimming took 7 bases from V and 3 from J; bases not matched to a gene: 12. Looked up from germline, CDR1 is SQVTM and CDR2 is ANQGSEA. The CDR3 runs 15 residues. This CDR3 reads CSGRQGIFITDTQYF. CDR3 in DNA: TGCAGCGGTCGACAGGGGATATTTATTACAGATACGCAGTATTTT.

This chain joins TRBV6-1 and TRBJ1-1, with D unresolved. The CDR3 contains 15 residues. V lost 6 bases and J lost 3, with 17 bases in between. In germline, CDR1 is MNHNS, CDR2 SASEGT. CDR3 bases: TGTGCCAGCAGGACCGTGGGTTGGAGGGACACTGAAGCTTTCTTT. This translates into CASRTVGWRDTEAFF.

The rearrangement links TRBV5-1 to TRBJ2-1; perhaps TRBD2 as D (6 bases). CDR1 and CDR2 from the germline V gene are SGHRS and YFSETQ. The ends were cut back, 0 bases at V and 10 bases at J, with 8 bases in the middle. The length of the CDR3 is 12 residues. The CDR3 DNA sequence: TGCGCCAGCAGCTTGGATGCGGGAGAGCAGTTCTTC. Its protein product is CASSLDAGEQFF.

The chain recombines TRBV18 with TRBJ1-2; 8 positions agree with TRBD1. Trimming at V came to 2 bases and at J to 3 bases, leaving 8 bases not matched to a gene. The CDR3 contains 16 residues. Germline values: CDR1 KGHSH, CDR2 LQKENI. CDR3 DNA: TGTGCCAGCTCACCAGGTCAGGGGGCGTCTGACTATGGCTACACCTTC. This codes for CASSPGQGASDYGYTF.

The V call is TRBV6-5, the J call TRBJ1-2; no clear D. Deletions cut 5 bases from V and 3 bases from J, with 7 bases between. The CDR3 length is 12 residues. CDR1 and CDR2 (germline): MNHEY, SVGAGI. CDR3 region: CASSPQDYGYTF. In nucleotides, the CDR3 is TGTGCCAGCAGTCCTCAGGACTATGGCTACACCTTC.

V and J are TRBV10-3 and TRBJ2-2; 7 nucleotides match TRBD1. The CDR3 length is 15 residues. The germline gives CDR1 ENHRY, CDR2 SYGVKD. With 3 bases clipped from V and 5 bases from J, the junction kept 6 bases outside the gene matches. CDR3 amino acids: CAISEGQAGTGELFF. CDR3 DNA: TGTGCCATCAGTGAAGGACAGGCCGGGACCGGGGAGCTGTTTTTT.

The rearrangement joins TRBV10-3 to TRBJ2-3, with 7 bases that match TRBD2. Germline CDR1 and CDR2: ENHRY and SYGVKD. There are 15 residues in the CDR3. Losses at the gene ends were 1 base for V and 3 bases for J; bases not matched to a gene: 4. The CDR3 protein is CAISEFGGSTDTQYF. DNA of the CDR3: TGTGCCATCAGTGAGTTCGGCGGGAGTACAGATACGCAGTATTTT.

The CDR3 region has the DNA TGCAGTGCTAGAGCGTACAATGAGCAGTTCTTC. Encoded protein: CSARAYNEQFF. The gene calls are TRBV20-1 and TRBJ2-1; D is undetermined. The CDR3 sequence is 11 residues long. Germline V gene data show CDR1 as DFQATT and CDR2 as SNEGSKA (reference sequence). V was shortened by 1 base and J by 4 bases, with 2 bases between the two germline ends.

The V call is TRBV7-2, the J call TRBJ2-2, with TRBD1 matching over 9 bases. Trimming removed 5 bases from V and 1 base from J; junction bases left unmatched: 5. The CDR3 loop spans 16 amino acids. CDR1 and CDR2 from the germline V gene are SGHTA and FQGNSA. The CDR3: CASSVYRGLNTGELFF. As DNA, the CDR3 is TGTGCCAGCAGCGTCTACAGGGGGCTGAACACCGGGGAGCTGTTTTTT.

The genes are TRBV15 and TRBJ2-7, with 10 positions matching TRBD2. Germline CDR1 reads LNHNV; CDR2 reads YYDKDF (reference sequence). The CDR3 contains 15 residues. With 8 bases clipped from V and 4 bases from J, the junction kept 11 bases outside the gene matches. CDR3 loop: CATSIGLAEEYEQYF. The CDR3 DNA is TGTGCCACCTCCATTGGACTAGCGGAGGAATACGAGCAGTACTTC.

This clone appeared a few times. This chain links TRBV28 with TRBJ2-7; D is ambiguous. Germline CDR1 and CDR2: MDHEN and SYDVKM. The germline V and J ends were trimmed by 3 bases and 2 bases, with 5 bases remaining between them. The CDR3 contains 12 residues. The CDR3 loop reads CASSFSAYEQYF. The CDR3 DNA reads as TGTGCCAGCAGTTTCTCGGCCTACGAGCAGTACTTC.

This clone was detected only a few times. The CDR3 sequence: CASSLQGRYTEAFF. The CDR3 bases are TGTGCCAGCAGTCTACAGGGACGGTACACTGAAGCTTTCTTT. This rearrangement joins TRBV28 to TRBJ1-1, with D perhaps TRBD1 (6 bases). CDR1 is MDHEN, CDR2 SYDVKM, per germline. The CDR3 runs 14 residues. Trimming took off 5 bases at V and 3 bases at J, with 13 bases between the two ends.